This T cell receptor (beta chain) originates from a study of T cell clones after liver transplantation. Overall study: Draws occurred before transplant, before withdrawal, and after complete or failed withdrawal.

This CDR3 is built from 16 residues. Germline CDR1 and CDR2: SGHNT and YENEEA. V was clipped by 5 bases and J by 5 bases; unmatched bases: 12. Assay used: immunoSEQ multiplex PCR; TCRdb lists only in-frame clones, some missing. The sample yields about 45,000 clones, 85% to 90% seen once. The chain uses TRBV11-3 and TRBJ2-3; 8 bases map to TRBD2. The material was CD4+ T cells from blood, obtained 24 months after liver transplant. This receptor was obtained from a human patient who received a liver transplant. Part of the T cell pool may stem from the graft donor. CDR3 residues: CASSRGGVRARDTQYF. The CDR3 DNA sequence: TGTGCCAGCAGCCGGGGGGGCGTCAGGGCGAGAGATACGCAGTATTTT.